The clone carrying this T cell receptor beta chain has just a few counts. The data are from a study of human T cells and chemical hapten exposure. The CDR3 is 12 residues long. CDR1 and CDR2 (germline): SQVTM, ANQGSEA. Trimming pared 8 bases from V and 4 bases from J, leaving 13 bases between. MiXCR was run by TCRdb on the RACE reads, yielding one entry per CDR3 protein. The data contain about 98,000 distinct CDR3 sequences, roughly a tenth of them seen just once; the ten biggest clones take up about 3%. Stated time point: pre-sensitization, week 0. This sample's treatment: therapeutic diphenylcyclopropenone sensitization with weekly scalp DPC.

The material sequenced was whole blood, taken in connection with sensitization to the hapten diphenylcyclopropenone (DPC). This sequence joins TRBV29-1 and TRBJ2-3, with D maybe TRBD1 (5 bases). The sequence was collected from a woman in her sixties with alopecia areata. Some clones in this sample may be carry-over from other donors' samples. CDR3 coding DNA: TGCAGCCTCCGTTGGGGCCCAGATACGCAGTATTTT. It is translated as CSLRWGPDTQYF.